This T cell receptor (beta chain) was identified in a study of cytomegalovirus exposure and HLA in healthy donors. Overall study: Unique TCR beta sequences numbering over 100 million came from around 180 million T cells in an earlier analysis.

The PCR contained 60 Vbeta and 13 Jbeta primers. Repertoires were generated with immunoSEQ multiplex PCR, while TCRdb's copy carries only in-frame clones and drops some. This repertoire shows about 59,000 clones, 80% found once; its top ten account for 3% to 4.5%. The CDR3 has 14 residues. Germline-derived CDR1 and CDR2 are SGHRS and YFSETQ. Trimming took off 4 bases at V and 2 bases at J, with 10 bases between the two ends. In the case of this clone: Its target is not known. Other DNA sequences in the sample encode the same CDR3.

Study-level points and caveats: A later analysis by the authors found several of the most significant clusters apparently linked to common viral pathogens. An observed cluster of highly shared sequence variants was recorded as a likely sequencing artifact.

The sequence was obtained from a middle-aged woman in good health and CMV-seronegative. This chain connects TRBV5-1 to TRBJ1-5, with D possibly being TRBD1 (6 bases). Sequencing used PBMCs. CDR3 region: CASSLEGGNQPQHF. CDR3 nucleotides: TGCGCCAGCAGCCTGGAGGGGGGCAATCAGCCCCAGCATTTT.